Shown below are 6 T cell receptor beta chains from a single sample sequenced in a study of post-analysis software for immune sequencing data. Which antigens these TCRs recognize remains unknown. Included in the TCR beta cDNA libraries were unique molecular identifiers. From the PCR reads, TCRdb called clonotypes with MiXCR, one entry per CDR3 protein. The sample has roughly 620,000 distinct CDR3 sequences, 44% seen once; the top ten hold 1.7%. Study conclusions and caveats: Five or six TRBV segments, TRBV5-6, TRBV5-1 and TRBV20-1 among them, were found more frequent in patients than controls.

Sequencing was performed on blood. The receptors derive from a girl aged 10 to 17 with multiple sclerosis.

This chain uses TRBV20-1 with TRBJ2-7, with D tentatively TRBD2 (7 bases). Per germline, CDR1 DFQATT and CDR2 SNEGSKA (reference sequence). The CDR3 covers 14 residues. V gave up 6 bases and J gave up 3 bases, with 18 bases separating them. The CDR3 region has the DNA TGCAGTGCCCGGGTCCCAGGGGAGGGCTACGAGCAGTACTTC. This gives the protein CSARVPGEGYEQYF.

V is TRBV9 and J is TRBJ2-1, with D uncertain. Between the trimmed V and J ends, which lost 0 bases and 5 bases, there was a span of 6 bases. The V gene's germline CDR1 is SGDLS and CDR2 YYNGEE. This CDR3 region has 13 residues. The CDR3, as DNA: TGTGCCAGCAGCGTAGCGGACGACAATGAGCAGTTCTTC. Translation gives CASSVADDNEQFF.

V and J are TRBV24-1 and TRBJ2-7; 11 nucleotides match TRBD1. The ends lost 4 bases at V and 3 bases at J; junction bases unmatched: 7. Germline assignment: CDR1 KGHDR and CDR2 SFDVKD. The CDR3 spans 16 residues. CDR3 in amino acids: CATSDVLGQGGYEQYF. For the CDR3, the DNA is TGTGCCACCAGTGACGTGCTGGGACAGGGGGGCTACGAGCAGTACTTC.

This clonotype has only a few counts. The chain carries TRBV6-5 and TRBJ2-7, with 8 bases fitting TRBD1. V gave up 6 bases and J gave up 3 bases; unmatched junction bases: 7. Germline V gives CDR1 MNHEY, CDR2 SVGAGI. The CDR3 consists of 14 residues. The CDR3 DNA follows: TGTGCCAGCAGAGGTCCGGGACAGGACTACGAGCAGTACTTC. Translating gives CASRGPGQDYEQYF.

V and J are TRBV12-3 or TRBV12-4 and TRBJ1-1; the match to TRBD1 covers 7 bases. The CDR3 has 15 residues. The J segment lost 5 bases and the V segment lost 1 base, leaving 7 bases of the junction unmatched. The CDR3 here is CASSLGPGGNTEAFF. CDR3 coding DNA: TGTGCCAGCAGTTTAGGGCCAGGGGGTAATACTGAAGCTTTCTTT.

This chain connects TRBV7-9 to TRBJ2-5; unclear D gene. Trimming cost V 4 bases and J 7 bases, with 13 bases left between them. CDR3 length: 13 amino acids. Germline lookup yields CDR1 SEHNR and CDR2 FQNEAQ (reference sequence). CDR3 sequence reads: CASSSGGSGTQYF. The CDR3 nucleotides read TGTGCCAGCAGCTCGGGCGGCTCGGGGACCCAGTACTTC.